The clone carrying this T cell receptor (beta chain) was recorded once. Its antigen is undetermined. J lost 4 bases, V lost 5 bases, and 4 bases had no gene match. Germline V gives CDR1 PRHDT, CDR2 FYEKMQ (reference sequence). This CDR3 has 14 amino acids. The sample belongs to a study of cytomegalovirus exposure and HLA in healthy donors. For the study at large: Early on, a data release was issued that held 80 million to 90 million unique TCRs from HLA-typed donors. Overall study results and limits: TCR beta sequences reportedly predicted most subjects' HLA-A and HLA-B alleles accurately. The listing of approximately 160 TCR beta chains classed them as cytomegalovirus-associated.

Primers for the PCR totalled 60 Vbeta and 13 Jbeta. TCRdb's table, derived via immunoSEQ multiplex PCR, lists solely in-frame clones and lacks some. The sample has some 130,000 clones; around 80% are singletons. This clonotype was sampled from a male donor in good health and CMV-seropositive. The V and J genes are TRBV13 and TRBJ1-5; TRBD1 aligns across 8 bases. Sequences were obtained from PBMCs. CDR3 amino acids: CASSKGQGNQPQHF. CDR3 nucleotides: TGTGCCAGCAGCAAAGGACAGGGAAATCAGCCCCAGCATTTT.